This paragraph reports one TCR beta chain. The antigen remains undetermined. The read ends 3 residues shy of where the CDR3 ends; the end is completed using the germline J gene. This CDR3 is built from 16 residues. Germline V gives CDR1 SNHLY, CDR2 FYNNEI. After removal of 3 bases from V and 1 base from J, the junction contained 3 bases not matched to a gene. This record comes from a study of T cells in women clearing cervical HPV infection. Study overall: For cases, blood was sampled a median roughly 150 days after lesion detection, interquartile range about 80 to 220 days. Whole-study results and caveats: Repertoire richness, not evenness, was significantly elevated in CIN3+ cases versus controls.

The table came from immunoSEQ multiplex PCR; TCRdb's copy has only in-frame clones and leaves some out. This sample contains 25,000 to 35,000 clones. This clonotype originated in a woman aged 18 to 75 with a cervical HPV16 infection that either progressed to CIN3+ or cleared (not recorded which). Sequencing was done on a sample of blood buffy coat. The rearrangement joins TRBV2 to TRBJ1-4, with 9 bases aligning to TRBD1. The part of the CDR3 DNA that was read is TGTGCCAGCAGTGATGGGACAGGGATAACTAATGAAAAA. It codes for CASSDGTGITNEK. The whole CDR3 sequence is CASSDGTGITNEKLFF. The full variable domain, rest sourced from reference TRBV2 and TRBJ1-4, is EPEVTQTPSHQVTQMGQEVILRCVPISNHLYFYWYRQILGQKVEFLVSFYNNEISEKSEIFDDQFSVERPDGSNFTLKIRSTKLEDSAMYFCASSDGTGITNEKLFFGSGTQLSVL.